A single sample is the source of the 25 T cell receptor beta chains below, sequenced in a study of T cell responses to AZD1222 COVID-19 vaccine. Only in-frame clones appear in the TCRdb table, and some are missing; sequencing was by immunoSEQ multiplex PCR. The sample includes about 130,000 clones, 85% to 95% of them seen just once. This specimen consisted of peripheral blood, obtained 28 days after the second AZD1222 dose. The receptors come from an adult who received the AZD1222 COVID-19 vaccine.

The CDR3 here is CASSQVGSSGQPQHF. CDR3 bases: TGCGCCAGCAGCCAAGTCGGGTCTTCTGGGCAGCCCCAGCATTTT. The V and J genes are TRBV4-1 and TRBJ1-5; D uncertain. The ends were cut back, 1 base at V and 7 bases at J, with 14 bases in the middle. The CDR3 consists of 15 residues. The V gene's germline CDR1 is MGHRA and CDR2 YSYEKL.

The rearrangement links TRBV2 to TRBJ1-2; unclear D gene. CDR3 length: 12 amino acids. Germline V CDR1 and CDR2: SNHLY, FYNNEI. Trimming took 5 bases from V and 3 from J, leaving 7 bases between them. The CDR3 DNA sequence: TGTGCCAGCAGTACGGATTACTATGGCTACACCTTC. Translated: CASSTDYYGYTF.

V is TRBV28 and J is TRBJ2-7, with D possibly being TRBD2 (5 bases). The CDR3 has 13 residues. CDR1 MDHEN and CDR2 SYDVKM come from the germline V gene. V was clipped by 8 bases and J by 0 bases, with 11 bases between them. CDR3 amino acids: CASCGRDSYEQYF. In nucleotides, the CDR3 is TGTGCCAGCTGCGGACGGGACTCCTACGAGCAGTACTTC.

The V and J genes are TRBV4-3 and TRBJ1-5, with TRBD1 as a possible D gene (5 bases). V shed 0 bases and J shed 7 bases, with 13 bases lying between them. This CDR3 contains 15 residues. Germline V CDR1 and CDR2: LGHNA, YSLEER. The CDR3 reads CASSQDPRAGQPQHF. DNA for the CDR3: TGCGCCAGCAGCCAAGATCCCAGGGCGGGGCAGCCCCAGCATTTT.

The chain uses TRBV7-8 and TRBJ1-5; TRBD1 might be the D (6 bases). Germline V gene lookup returns CDR1 SGHVS and CDR2 FQNEAQ. V dropped 4 bases and J dropped 2 bases, with 15 bases sitting between them. There are 16 residues in the CDR3. CDR3 sequence: CASSSRTHRGNQPQHF. CDR3 coding DNA: TGTGCCAGCAGCTCCCGGACCCACAGGGGCAATCAGCCCCAGCATTTT.

This chain links TRBV11-2 with TRBJ1-3; possibly TRBD1 for D (5 bases). The CDR3 sequence is 15 residues long. Germline V gene sequence: CDR1 SGHAT, CDR2 FQNNGV. The V end was cut by 4 bases, the J end by 8 bases, with 18 bases between. CDR3 DNA: TGTGCCAGCAGCTCACGGGGACGAACGATGGACACCATATATTTT. Its translation is CASSSRGRTMDTIYF.

This clone was counted once. The rearrangement links TRBV9 to TRBJ2-1, with 9 bases lining up with TRBD2. V was clipped by 0 bases and J by 3 bases; unmatched bases: 1. CDR3 size: 15 residues. The germline CDR1 and CDR2 sequences are SGDLS and YYNGEE. CDR3 sequence reads: CASSVGAGGYNEQFF. CDR3 bases: TGTGCCAGCAGCGTAGGAGCGGGGGGCTACAATGAGCAGTTCTTC.

The chain carries TRBV28 and TRBJ1-1; D uncertain. V lost 4 bases, J lost 1 base, and 7 bases lay in between. Germline V gene data show CDR1 as MDHEN and CDR2 as SYDVKM. This CDR3 region has 13 residues. The CDR3 loop reads CASSSHWNTEAFF. Here the CDR3 DNA reads TGTGCCAGCAGTTCTCATTGGAACACTGAAGCTTTCTTT.

In its sample, this clone was seen once. V and J are TRBV6-8 and TRBJ2-1; 10 nucleotides line up with TRBD1. The CDR3 extends over 19 amino acids. Germline V gives CDR1 MNHGY, CDR2 SAAAGT. Losses at the gene ends were 5 bases for V and 0 bases for J; bases not matched to a gene: 13. The CDR3 DNA reads TGTGCCAGCAGTGTAGGGACCGGGACAGGGGAATTCTCCTACAATGAGCAGTTCTTC. Its protein is CASSVGTGTGEFSYNEQFF.

The V call is TRBV12-3 or TRBV12-4, the J call TRBJ1-1; D uncertain. With 7 bases removed from V and 1 base from J, the gap between germline ends came to 7 bases. CDR3 length: 12 amino acids. CDR3 coding DNA: TGTGCCAGCACCCCTCAGAACACTGAAGCTTTCTTT. This encodes CASTPQNTEAFF.

This clone showed up just once. V gene TRBV2 combines with J gene TRBJ1-6, with 7 bases identical to TRBD1. Germline V gene data show CDR1 as SNHLY and CDR2 as FYNNEI. Trimming cost V 6 bases and J 4 bases; bases outside gene matches: 9. The CDR3 is 16 residues long. The CDR3 sequence is CASRMTGFDYNSPLHF. The CDR3 nucleotides are TGTGCCAGCAGGATGACAGGGTTCGATTATAATTCACCCCTCCACTTT. Supplemented by reference TRBV2 and TRBJ1-6, the full variable domain reads EPEVTQTPSHQVTQMGQEVILRCVPISNHLYFYWYRQILGQKVEFLVSFYNNEISEKSEIFDDQFSVERPDGSNFTLKIRSTKLEDSAMYFCASRMTGFDYNSPLHFGNGTRLTVT.

This sequence joins TRBV28 and TRBJ1-3, with 11 bases identical to TRBD1. The V and J ends lost 6 bases and 0 bases, in that order; junction bases with no gene match: 7. This CDR3 comprises 17 residues. In germline, CDR1 is MDHEN, CDR2 SYDVKM. The CDR3 sequence: CASRVGQGVYSGNTIYF. DNA of the CDR3: TGTGCCAGCAGGGTGGGACAGGGGGTCTACTCTGGAAACACCATATATTTT.

This CDR3 reads CASSLGTDEQFF. The CDR3 DNA is TGTGCCAGCAGCTTAGGGACGGATGAGCAGTTCTTC. This chain connects TRBV7-9 to TRBJ2-1; the D is unclear. CDR3 length equals 12 residues. Germline V CDR1 and CDR2: SEHNR, FQNEAQ (reference sequence). The V end lost 1 base, the J end lost 8 bases, and 6 bases lay between the germline ends.

This sequence joins TRBV3-1 (or the pseudogene TRBV3-2) and TRBJ1-2, with D unclear. Germline CDR1 reads LGHDT; CDR2 reads YNNKEL (reference sequence). The CDR3 is made up of 14 amino acids. V was trimmed by 2 bases and J by 0 bases, leaving 7 bases between them. CDR3 sequence (DNA): TGTGCCAGCAGCCAATCAGAAACTAACTATGGCTACACCTTC. Protein sequence: CASSQSETNYGYTF.

The chain uses TRBV5-5 and TRBJ1-2, with a possible D match to TRBD1 (5 bases). CDR3 length: 14 residues. Per germline, CDR1 SGHKS and CDR2 YYEKEE (reference sequence). Trimming stripped 8 bases from V and 4 bases from J, with 18 bases between. CDR3 residues: CARSQGSRVYGYTF. CDR3 nucleotides: TGTGCCAGATCCCAGGGTAGTCGCGTCTATGGCTACACCTTC.

This chain links TRBV18 with TRBJ1-1, with D perhaps TRBD1 (5 bases). V was trimmed by 6 bases and J by 3 bases, leaving 17 bases between them. Germline CDR1 and CDR2: KGHSH and LQKENI. This CDR3 has 15 amino acids. The CDR3 sequence: CASSQTGRGDTEAFF. CDR3 DNA: TGTGCCAGCTCCCAGACGGGGCGGGGGGACACTGAAGCTTTCTTT. Filled out from reference TRBV18 and TRBJ1-1, the complete variable domain reads NAGVMQNPRHLVRRRGQEARLRCSPMKGHSHVYWYRQLPEEGLKFMVYLQKENIIDESGMPKERFSAEFPKEGPSILRIQQVVRGDSAAYFCASSQTGRGDTEAFFGQGTRLTVV.

The chain couples TRBV6-1 to TRBJ1-6; no clear D gene. The CDR3 totals 13 residues. Trimming took off 0 bases at V and 12 bases at J, with 9 bases between the two ends. Germline values: CDR1 MNHNS, CDR2 SASEGT. This CDR3 reads CASSEAARGPLHF. For the CDR3, the DNA is TGTGCCAGCAGTGAAGCTGCGAGAGGACCCCTCCACTTT.

This clone is a singleton in its sample. This chain's CDR3 is CASRMNPSSSGYTF. CDR3 bases: TGTGCCAGTAGGATGAATCCCTCAAGTAGTGGCTACACCTTC. V is TRBV7-3 and J is TRBJ1-2, with no clear D. Between the trimmed V and J ends, which lost 9 bases and 7 bases, there was a span of 21 bases. The CDR3 is made up of 14 amino acids. Per germline, CDR1 SGHTA and CDR2 FQGTGA.

The chain employs TRBV6-6 and TRBJ1-4; D remains unclear. Germline CDR1 is MNHNY and CDR2 is SVGAGI (reference sequence). Trimming removed 2 bases at V and 13 bases at J, with 8 bases between. There are 11 residues in the CDR3. CDR3 nucleotide sequence: TGTGCCAGCAGTTACGGGGAGGGACTGTTTTTT. It codes for CASSYGEGLFF.

CDR3: CASSPGGGMNTEAFF. CDR3 sequence (DNA): TGTGCCAGCAGCCCTGGAGGGGGTATGAACACTGAAGCTTTCTTT. The J gene is TRBJ1-1, the V gene TRBV7-9, with D possibly matching TRBD1 (6 bases). V lost 5 bases to trimming and J lost 0 bases, with 13 bases between them. Germline V gene data show CDR1 as SEHNR and CDR2 as FQNEAQ (reference sequence). CDR3 length: 15 residues.

V is TRBV6-5 and J is TRBJ2-7; tentative D call: TRBD2 (6 bases). Trimming pared 6 bases from V and 3 bases from J, leaving 12 bases between. Germline CDR1 MNHEY, CDR2 SVGAGI. The CDR3 loop spans 13 amino acids. CDR3 loop: CASSQTGDYEQYF. CDR3 DNA sequence: TGTGCCAGCAGCCAAACGGGGGACTACGAGCAGTACTTC.

The DNA of the CDR3 is TGTGCCTGGAGTGTAACGGTGGGTAATTCACCCCTCCACTTT. Its translation: CAWSVTVGNSPLHF. The rearrangement links TRBV30 to TRBJ1-6; D is uncertain. This CDR3 contains 14 residues. CDR1 is GTSNPN and CDR2 is SVGIG in the germline V gene (reference sequence). The V gene lost 0 bases and the J gene lost 6 bases, with 9 bases spanning the gap.

The chain joins TRBV5-6 to TRBJ1-1; no firm D call. The germline V gene encodes CDR1 SGHDT and CDR2 YYEEEE. CDR3 size: 11 residues. V lost 2 bases and J lost 5, with 4 bases in between. CDR3 region: CASSFSTEAFF. The CDR3 bases are TGTGCCAGCAGCTTTAGTACTGAAGCTTTCTTT.

This sequence joins TRBV7-9 and TRBJ1-2; D might be TRBD1 (5 bases). Between the trimmed V and J ends, which lost 3 bases and 4 bases, there was a span of 9 bases. The CDR3 covers 13 residues. Germline V gene data show CDR1 as SEHNR and CDR2 as FQNEAQ (reference sequence). CDR3 region: CASSLGVLYGYTF. The CDR3, as DNA: TGTGCCAGCAGCTTGGGGGTACTCTATGGCTACACCTTC.

The chain recombines TRBV11-3 with TRBJ2-1; D might be TRBD1 (6 bases). This CDR3 has 12 residues. V lost 5 bases to trimming and J lost 10 bases, with 12 bases between them. Germline V gene data show CDR1 as SGHNT and CDR2 as YENEEA. CDR3 DNA: TGTGCCAGCAGCACGGACAGCCGGGAGCAGTTCTTC. This encodes CASSTDSREQFF.